These 5 T cell receptor beta chains were sequenced from one sample in a study of blood T cell repertoires in COVID-19. Clones were read by immunoSEQ multiplex PCR, and TCRdb kept only the in-frame ones, dropping some. The data contain 500,000 or so clones, 87% of them seen just once; the ten biggest clones take up around 0.64%. The sequenced material came from PBMCs or T cells enriched from blood (not recorded which). The receptors derive from a woman aged 18-29 years who had recovered from COVID-19.

V and J are TRBV12-5 and TRBJ1-1; D call uncertain. Germline values: CDR1 LGHNT, CDR2 FRNRAP. V lost 4 bases and J lost 5, with 14 bases in between. This CDR3 region has 14 residues. Written as DNA, the CDR3 is TGTGCTAGTGGTTCCTCTGCGGGGTGGACTGAAGCTTTCTTT. Its translation: CASGSSAGWTEAFF.

The chain carries TRBV11-2 and TRBJ1-3; possible D gene TRBD1, 6 bases. CDR1 and CDR2 from the germline V gene are SGHAT and FQNNGV. V was trimmed by 4 bases and J by 0 bases, leaving 16 bases between them. The CDR3 is made up of 17 amino acids. The CDR3 loop reads CASSSDRTAISGNTIYF. In DNA, the CDR3 is TGTGCCAGCAGCTCGGACCGGACAGCGATCTCTGGAAACACCATATATTTT.

The CDR3 reads CASSFTGRNYEQYF. DNA of the CDR3: TGTGCCAGCAGTTTTACAGGGAGAAATTACGAGCAGTACTTC. The chain has TRBV28 and TRBJ2-7; D is perhaps TRBD1 (6 bases). The length of the CDR3 is 14 residues. V lost 3 bases and J 4 bases, leaving 13 bases between the germline ends. The V gene's germline CDR1 is MDHEN and CDR2 SYDVKM.

The chain carries TRBV6-5 and TRBJ2-7; TRBD2 aligns across 9 bases. Germline lookup yields CDR1 MNHEY and CDR2 SVGAGI. With V trimmed by 8 bases and J by 5 bases, 7 bases remained unmatched. The length of the CDR3 is 13 residues. The CDR3 region has the DNA TGTGCCAGCCGGCGGGGGGGCGAGGACGAGCAGTACTTC. This codes for CASRRGGEDEQYF.

As concerns this clone: Other nucleotide sequences from this sample produce the same CDR3. The V and J genes are TRBV18 and TRBJ1-1, with D perhaps matching TRBD1 (5 bases). V was clipped by 3 bases and J by 3 bases, with 8 bases between them. The CDR3 spans 13 residues. The V gene's germline CDR1 is KGHSH and CDR2 LQKENI. The DNA for the CDR3 is TGTGCCAGCTCACCGGGGGAGGACACTGAAGCTTTCTTT. This gives the protein CASSPGEDTEAFF.